This T cell receptor beta chain is drawn from a study of shared T cell receptors in the human thymus. Using immunoSEQ multiplex PCR, the repertoire was profiled, and TCRdb retains in-frame clones only, with some absent. Of under 450,000 clones listed, over 90% are singletons. The CDR3 loop spans 16 amino acids. Trimming shortened V by 5 bases and J by 0 bases, and 14 bases separated the two germline ends. Looked up from germline, CDR1 is LNHDA and CDR2 is SQIVND (reference sequence). This clone was seen just once. This clonotype was obtained from a human donor. The chain carries TRBV19 and TRBJ1-5; D might be TRBD1 (5 bases). The source material was thymocytes. The CDR3 reads CASSVWGTDSNQPQHF. Written as DNA, the CDR3 is TGTGCCAGTAGTGTATGGGGGACGGATAGCAATCAGCCCCAGCATTTT.